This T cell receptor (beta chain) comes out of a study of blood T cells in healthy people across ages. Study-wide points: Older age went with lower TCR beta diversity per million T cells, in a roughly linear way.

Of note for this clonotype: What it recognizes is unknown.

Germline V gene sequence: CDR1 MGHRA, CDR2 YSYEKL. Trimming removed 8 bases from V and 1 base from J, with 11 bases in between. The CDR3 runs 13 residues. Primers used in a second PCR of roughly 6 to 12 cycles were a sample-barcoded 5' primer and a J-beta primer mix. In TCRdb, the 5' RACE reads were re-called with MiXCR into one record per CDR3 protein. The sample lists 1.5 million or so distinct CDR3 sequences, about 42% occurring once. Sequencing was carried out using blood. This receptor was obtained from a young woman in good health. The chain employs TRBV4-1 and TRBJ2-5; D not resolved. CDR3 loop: CASSGRSQETQYF. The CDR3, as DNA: TGCGCCAGCTCTGGCAGGAGCCAAGAGACCCAGTACTTC.